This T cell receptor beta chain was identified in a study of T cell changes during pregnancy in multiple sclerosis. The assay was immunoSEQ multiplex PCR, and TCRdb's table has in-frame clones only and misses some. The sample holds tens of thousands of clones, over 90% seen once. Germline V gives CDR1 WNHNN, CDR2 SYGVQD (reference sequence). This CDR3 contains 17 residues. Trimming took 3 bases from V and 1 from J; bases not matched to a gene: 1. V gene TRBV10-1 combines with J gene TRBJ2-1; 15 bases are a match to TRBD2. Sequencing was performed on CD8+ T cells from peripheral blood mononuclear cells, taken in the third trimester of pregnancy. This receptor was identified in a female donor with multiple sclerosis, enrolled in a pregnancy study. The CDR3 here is CASSEGLAGGSYNEQFF. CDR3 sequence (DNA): TGCGCCAGCAGTGAAGGACTAGCGGGAGGGTCCTACAATGAGCAGTTCTTC.